This T cell receptor beta chain appears in the sequencing data of a study of T cell responses to AZD1222 COVID-19 vaccine. This CDR3 spans 15 amino acids. Per the germline V gene, CDR1 is MNHEY and CDR2 is SMNVEV (reference sequence). Trimming took 2 bases from V and 1 from J, leaving 9 bases between them. The protocol was immunoSEQ multiplex PCR, while the TCRdb copy is restricted to in-frame clones and leaves out a portion. Found here are about 120,000 clones, just over 85% of them singletons; the top ten hold approximately 9.6%. The rearrangement joins TRBV27 to TRBJ1-5; D uncertain. This specimen consisted of peripheral blood, obtained on day 0 of AZD1222 vaccination. This clonotype originated in an adult in good health. CDR3: CASSLQSMSNQPQHF. The CDR3 DNA is TGTGCCAGCAGTTTACAAAGCATGAGCAATCAGCCCCAGCATTTT.